The rows below give T cell receptor beta chains drawn from one sample of a study of molecular identifiers for immune sequencing clone quantification. MiXCR was run by TCRdb on the PCR reads, yielding one entry per CDR3 protein. This sample has 45,000 to 60,000 distinct CDR3 sequences; just over 35% occur once, and the top ten carry about 3.8%. The sequenced sample was naive CD8+ T cells from blood, with Jurkat cell RNA spiked in. These receptor sequences come from a human donor in good health. Some libraries in this study had Jurkat cell RNA spiked in. CDR3s include the opening cysteine and the closing phenylalanine or tryptophan. The D gene is left open where the match is weak. Clone sizes are given selectively: once, few, many, or a class where the clone is expanded.

TGTGCCAGCAGTTACCGAGGAAGGGGTCAGGGGGCAGATACGCAGTATTTT	CASSYRGRGQGADTQYF	TRBV5-4	few	17	TRBJ2-3	TRBD1
TGCGCCAGCAGCCAAGTCCTACAGGGGCCAGATACGCAGTATTTT	CASSQVLQGPDTQYF	TRBV4-3	few	15	TRBJ2-3	TRBD1
TGTGCCAGCACCGTTGGAGGGTTCTACGAGCAGTACTTC	CASTVGGFYEQYF	TRBV12-3/TRBV12-4	.	13	TRBJ2-7	.
TGTTCCAACAATTACTCACCGGGAGGGCCGGGAGAGCAGTACTTC	CSNNYSPGGPGEQYF	TRBV6-5	.	15	TRBJ2-7	TRBD2
TGTGCCAGCAGTTTAAACCGGGCCTCCACAGATACGCAGTATTTT	CASSLNRASTDTQYF	TRBV9	.	15	TRBJ2-3	.
TGTGCCAGCAGCTTAGGGACTGACTCCTACGAGCAGTACTTC	CASSLGTDSYEQYF	TRBV7-6	.	14	TRBJ2-7	.
TGTGCCAGCAGCCCAGGGTACGACACAGATACGCAGTATTTT	CASSPGYDTDTQYF	TRBV9	few	14	TRBJ2-3	.
TGTGCCAGCAGTCAGGGGCCATTCTACGAGCAGTACTTC	CASSQGPFYEQYF	TRBV27	few	13	TRBJ2-7	.
TGTGCCAGCAGCGTAGAAGGAGTCCCTAGCACAGATACGCAGTATTTT	CASSVEGVPSTDTQYF	TRBV9	few	16	TRBJ2-3	.
TGTGCCAGCAGCGTGAGCGGGAGGGCCGTGGAGACCCAGTACTTC	CASSVSGRAVETQYF	TRBV9	few	15	TRBJ2-5	TRBD2
TGCGCCAGCAGTCGCGGACCTACAGATACGCAGTATTTT	CASSRGPTDTQYF	TRBV5-1	many	13	TRBJ2-3	.
TGTGCCAGCAGCAATGACCGGGTCCGAGACGACGAGCAGTACTTC	CASSNDRVRDDEQYF	TRBV21-1	few	15	TRBJ2-7	.
TGTGCCAGCAAGGACCAGCAAGAGACCCAGTACTTC	CASKDQQETQYF	TRBV21-1	many	12	TRBJ2-5	.
TGTGCCAGCAGTTGGACAGGGGGAACTGGTACAGATACGCAGTATTTT	CASSWTGGTGTDTQYF	TRBV27	.	16	TRBJ2-3	TRBD1
TGTGCCAGCAGCCGGGACGGCCGTATAGGTTTGGATACGCAGTATTTT	CASSRDGRIGLDTQYF	TRBV7-2	many	16	TRBJ2-3	.
TGCAGCGTTGAACGGACAGGGGCCTATGGCTACACCTTC	CSVERTGAYGYTF	TRBV29-1	many	13	TRBJ1-2	TRBD1
TGCAGCGTTAATTTTACCGGGGAGCTGTTTTTT	CSVNFTGELFF	TRBV29-1	.	11	TRBJ2-2	.
TGTGCCAGTAGTATAGTGGTGGGGAAGGAAGAGACCCAGTACTTC	CASSIVVGKEETQYF	TRBV19	few	15	TRBJ2-5	.
TGTGCCACCAGTTCAGGGGACAGCAATCAGCCCCAGCATTTT	CATSSGDSNQPQHF	TRBV12-3/TRBV12-4	many	14	TRBJ1-5	.
TGTGCCAGCAGCTTACAGGGAACCTTTGGGGCTTTCTTT	CASSLQGTFGAFF	TRBV13	many	13	TRBJ1-1	.